Listed below are T cell receptor beta chains from one sample, sequenced in a study of T cells in Graves' hyperthyroidism and ophthalmopathy. A single record per CDR3 protein comes from TCRdb applying MiXCR to the multiplex PCR reads. This table has roughly 700,000 distinct CDR3 sequences, 14% appearing once. Input material: blood. Receptors originate from a woman aged 18-29 years with Graves' hyperthyroidism. Each CDR3 is given with its conserved first and last residue. D genes are given only for firm matches. Rows give clone size only sometimes, using once, few, many, or a class for an expanded clone.

V gene	clone size	D gene	J gene	CDR3 protein	CDR3 DNA
TRBV10-3	NA	NA	TRBJ2-7	CAISYGDSSYEQYF	TGTGCCATCAGTTATGGAGATAGCTCCTACGAGCAGTACTTC
TRBV24-1	NA	TRBD2	TRBJ2-2	CATSDPTSGRTGELFF	TGTGCCACCAGTGATCCTACTAGCGGGAGGACCGGGGAGCTGTTTTTT
TRBV29-1	few	TRBD1	TRBJ1-2	CSVEDSRGTGSLTNYGYTF	TGCAGCGTTGAAGATTCGCGGGGGACAGGGAGCCTAACTAACTATGGCTACACCTTC
TRBV5-5	many	TRBD1	TRBJ2-7	CASSLVHLRTGLSYEQYF	TGTGCCAGCAGCTTGGTCCACCTCAGGACAGGGCTCTCCTACGAGCAGTACTTC
TRBV19	NA	NA	TRBJ2-7	CASSNDPGGPRLAEQYF	TGTGCCAGTAGTAATGATCCGGGGGGCCCACGCCTGGCTGAGCAGTACTTC
TRBV5-4	NA	NA	TRBJ1-1	CASSSRNILGSAFF	TGTGCCAGCAGCTCCCGAAATATTCTCGGGTCAGCTTTCTTT
TRBV7-9	many	NA	TRBJ2-7	CASSFSPGPLSYEQYF	TGTGCCAGCAGCTTTAGCCCGGGACCGCTCTCCTACGAGCAGTACTTC
TRBV7-9	NA	NA	TRBJ2-1	CASSSTANEQFF	TGTGCCAGCAGCTCCACGGCCAATGAGCAGTTCTTC
TRBV24-1	many	NA	TRBJ2-1	CATSVRGVGTATQTSHNEQFF	TGTGCCACCAGTGTTAGGGGGGTCGGGACAGCCACCCAGACTAGCCACAATGAGCAGTTCTTC
TRBV7-2	many	NA	TRBJ2-7	CASRRTRGYEQYF	TGTGCCAGCAGACGCACTAGGGGATACGAGCAGTACTTC
TRBV28	many	TRBD1	TRBJ2-7	CASSLEDREVYEQYF	TGTGCCAGCAGTTTGGAGGACAGGGAAGTCTACGAGCAGTACTTC
TRBV7-2	NA	NA	TRBJ2-4	CASSPPEGRALPKNIQYF	TGTGCCAGCTCACCACCGGAGGGACGGGCCCTACCCAAAAACATTCAGTACTTC
TRBV20-1	many	NA	TRBJ1-5	CSARAKGNSNQPQHF	TGCAGTGCCAGAGCAAAGGGAAATAGCAATCAGCCCCAGCATTTT
TRBV27	once	NA	TRBJ2-1	CASSFSISYEQFF	TGTGCCAGCAGTTTCTCGATATCCTACGAGCAGTTCTTC
TRBV2	many	TRBD1	TRBJ1-3	CATSRQGAGNTIYF	TGTGCCACTTCGCGACAGGGAGCTGGAAACACCATATATTTT
TRBV3-1	many	TRBD2	TRBJ2-7	CASSHWTSSYEQYF	TGTGCCAGCAGCCACTGGACTAGCAGCTACGAGCAGTACTTC
TRBV11-2	many	NA	TRBJ2-2	CASSLAFANTGELFF	TGTGCCAGCAGCTTGGCATTCGCGAACACCGGGGAGCTGTTTTTT
TRBV28	NA	TRBD2	TRBJ2-1	CASSRLAGEVYNEQFF	TGTGCCAGCAGTCGACTAGCGGGAGAGGTCTACAATGAGCAGTTCTTC
TRBV4-3	many	TRBD1	TRBJ2-3	CASSPDRGRDTQYF	TGCGCCAGCAGCCCGGACAGGGGGCGGGATACGCAGTATTTT
TRBV20-1	NA	TRBD2	TRBJ2-7	CSARAPSGRAGGEQYF	TGCAGTGCTAGAGCCCCTAGCGGGAGGGCCGGTGGGGAGCAGTACTTC
TRBV30	many	NA	TRBJ1-6	CAWRGPPLHF	TGTGCCTGGAGAGGCCCACCCCTCCACTTT
TRBV13	NA	NA	TRBJ2-1	CASSLGKVPRRNEQFF	TGTGCCAGCAGCTTAGGCAAGGTGCCCAGACGCAATGAGCAGTTCTTC
TRBV5-1	many	NA	TRBJ2-2	CASSLGQGLRNTGELFF	TGCGCCAGCAGCTTGGGGCAGGGTCTGAGGAACACCGGGGAGCTGTTTTTT
TRBV7-2	NA	NA	TRBJ1-1	CASSLVVGGSTEAFF	TGTGCCAGCAGCTTAGTTGTAGGTGGGAGCACTGAAGCTTTCTTT
TRBV28	NA	NA	TRBJ1-1	CASSTIPTEAFF	TGTGCCAGCAGTACTATCCCTACTGAAGCTTTCTTT
TRBV7-2	many	NA	TRBJ2-7	CASSLGRARGFLYEQYF	TGTGCCAGCAGCTTAGGAAGGGCCCGGGGCTTTCTCTACGAGCAGTACTTC
TRBV24-1	NA	NA	TRBJ2-3	CATSDPPGVAESTDTQYF	TGTGCCACCAGTGATCCGCCTGGGGTAGCGGAGAGCACAGATACGCAGTATTTT
TRBV18	NA	NA	TRBJ1-3	CASSPSFSSGSGNTIYF	TGTGCCAGCTCACCAAGCTTCTCCTCTGGCTCTGGAAACACCATATATTTT
TRBV11-2	many	TRBD2	TRBJ2-1	CASSPGGGDEQFF	TGTGCCAGCAGCCCCGGGGGGGGAGATGAGCAGTTCTTC
TRBV7-9	NA	TRBD1	TRBJ2-4	CASSATGGYQNIQYF	TGTGCCAGCAGCGCAACAGGGGGCTACCAAAACATTCAGTACTTC
TRBV6-1	many	NA	TRBJ2-7	CASSIRYEQYF	TGTGCCAGCTCAATCCGCTACGAGCAGTACTTC
TRBV28	many	TRBD1	TRBJ2-7	CASRPTYGTGNKSSYEQYF	TGTGCCAGCAGACCGACGTATGGGACAGGCAATAAGAGCTCCTACGAGCAGTACTTC
TRBV20-1	many	NA	TRBJ1-3	CSAQVGTRGNTIYF	TGCAGTGCACAAGTAGGGACAAGAGGAAACACCATATATTTT
TRBV14	few	NA	TRBJ1-1	CASSQDRKARTEAFF	TGTGCCAGCAGCCAAGATAGAAAGGCCCGCACTGAAGCTTTCTTT
TRBV29-1	NA	NA	TRBJ2-1	CSVAGGSSYNEQFF	TGCAGCGTTGCAGGCGGCAGCTCCTACAATGAGCAGTTCTTC
TRBV28	many	NA	TRBJ2-7	CASSSQTGEQYF	TGTGCCAGCAGTTCGCAGACCGGGGAGCAGTACTTC
TRBV7-8	NA	NA	TRBJ1-5	CASSFVWGTGQPQHF	TGTGCCAGCAGCTTTGTCTGGGGGACGGGTCAGCCCCAGCATTTT
TRBV20-1	NA	NA	TRBJ2-7	CSVDPAGPSYNEQYF	TGCAGTGTCGACCCAGCGGGCCCCTCCTACAATGAGCAGTACTTC
TRBV12-3/TRBV12-4	NA	NA	TRBJ1-2	CARNPGPNYGYTF	TGTGCCAGAAACCCGGGACCGAACTATGGCTACACCTTC
TRBV12-3/TRBV12-4	NA	TRBD2	TRBJ2-1	CASSSGLAGKDEQFF	TGTGCCAGCAGTAGCGGACTAGCGGGAAAGGATGAGCAGTTCTTC
TRBV5-5	many	TRBD1	TRBJ1-2	CASSPQDRGRGYGYTF	TGTGCCAGCAGCCCCCAGGACAGGGGGCGCGGCTATGGCTACACCTTC
TRBV28	many	NA	TRBJ2-7	CASSLQEGYEQYF	TGTGCCAGCAGTTTACAAGAGGGCTACGAGCAGTACTTC